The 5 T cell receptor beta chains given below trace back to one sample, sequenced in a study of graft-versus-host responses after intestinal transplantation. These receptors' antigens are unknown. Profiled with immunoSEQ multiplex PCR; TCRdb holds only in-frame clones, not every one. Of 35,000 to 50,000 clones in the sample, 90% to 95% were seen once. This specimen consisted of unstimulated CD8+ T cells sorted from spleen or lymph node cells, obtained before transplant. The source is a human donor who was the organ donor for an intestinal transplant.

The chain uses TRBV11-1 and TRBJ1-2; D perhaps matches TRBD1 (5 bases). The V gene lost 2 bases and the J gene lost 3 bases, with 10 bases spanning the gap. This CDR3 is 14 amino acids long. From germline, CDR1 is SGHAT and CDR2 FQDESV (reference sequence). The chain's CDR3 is CASSLQGGDYGYTF. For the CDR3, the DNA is TGTGCCAGCAGCTTACAGGGAGGCGACTATGGCTACACCTTC.

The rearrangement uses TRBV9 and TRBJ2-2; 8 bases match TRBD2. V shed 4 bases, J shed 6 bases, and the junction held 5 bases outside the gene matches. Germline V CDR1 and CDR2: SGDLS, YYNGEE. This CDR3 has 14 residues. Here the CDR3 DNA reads TGTGCCAGCAGCTCCCGGGGGGGCCCCGGGGAGCTGTTTTTT. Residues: CASSSRGGPGELFF.

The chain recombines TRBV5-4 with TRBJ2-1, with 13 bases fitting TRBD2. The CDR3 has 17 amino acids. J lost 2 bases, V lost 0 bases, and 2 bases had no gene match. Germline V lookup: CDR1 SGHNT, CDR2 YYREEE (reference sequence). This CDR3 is CASSLGLAGGPYNEQFF. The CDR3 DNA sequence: TGTGCCAGCAGCTTGGGACTAGCGGGGGGCCCCTACAATGAGCAGTTCTTC.

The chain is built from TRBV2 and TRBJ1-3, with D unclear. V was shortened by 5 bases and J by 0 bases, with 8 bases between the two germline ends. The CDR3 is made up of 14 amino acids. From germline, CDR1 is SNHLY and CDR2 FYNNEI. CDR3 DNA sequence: TGTGCCAGCAGTAGACGGCTCTCTGGAAACACCATATATTTT. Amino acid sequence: CASSRRLSGNTIYF.

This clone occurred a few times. DNA of the CDR3: TGTGCCAGCAGCTTGGCAGTTTACCGTGAGGGGATCACTGAAGCTTTCTTT. Translated, it gives CASSLAVYREGITEAFF. The chain couples TRBV5-8 to TRBJ1-1; maybe TRBD1 (5 bases). CDR1 and CDR2 from the germline V gene are SGHTS and YDEGEE. This CDR3 contains 17 residues. The V gene lost 0 bases and the J gene lost 4 bases, with 19 bases spanning the gap.